One sample yielded the 15 T cell receptor beta chains listed below, sequenced in a study of vaccination and CD4 T cells after COVID-19. The treatment: approximately 9-day PBMC culture with coronavirus spike peptide pools or control peptides (ViraFEST assay). Unexposed donor CD4+ T cells predated the COVID-19 pandemic, collected 2011-2018. Cultured CD4+ T cells had their DNA profiled by the Oncomine TCR Beta short-read assay. One entry per CDR3 protein, called by TCRdb with MiXCR from the PCR reads. In the table there are some 10,000 distinct CDR3 sequences, about half of which are singletons. Their target antigens are unknown. Source material: CD4+ T cells from blood, cultured in vitro. The receptor set was obtained from a human donor in good health.

V is TRBV19 and J is TRBJ2-7; tentatively, D is TRBD1 (5 bases). Germline V CDR1 and CDR2: LNHDA, SQIVND (reference sequence). Trimming took 7 bases from V and 0 from J, leaving 13 bases between them. This CDR3 has 14 amino acids. The CDR3 nucleotides read TGTGCCAGTACCCTAACGACAGACTCCTACGAGCAGTACTTC. Protein sequence: CASTLTTDSYEQYF.

CDR3 nucleotide sequence: TGCAGCGCTAGGCGGGGACAGGGGACCGGGGAGCTGTTTTTT. Amino acids: CSARRGQGTGELFF. The chain employs TRBV29-1 and TRBJ2-2, with TRBD1 identical over 10 bases. In germline, CDR1 is SQVTM, CDR2 ANQGSEA. Losses at the gene ends were 7 bases for V and 5 bases for J; bases not matched to a gene: 7. The CDR3 has 14 amino acids.

This clonotype came up once. This chain joins TRBV20-1 and TRBJ1-5; possible D gene TRBD1, 5 bases. The germline V and J ends were trimmed by 2 bases and 5 bases, with 13 bases remaining between them. In germline, CDR1 is DFQATT, CDR2 SNEGSKA (reference sequence). The CDR3 is 14 amino acids. The chain's CDR3 is CSARTGGGDQPQHF. The CDR3 DNA is TGCAGTGCTAGAACAGGCGGAGGGGATCAGCCCCAGCATTTT.

The chain carries TRBV6-2 or TRBV6-3 and TRBJ2-7; D is uncertain. The germline V gene has CDR1 MNHEY and CDR2 SVGEGT. With 6 bases removed from V and 4 bases from J, the gap between germline ends came to 7 bases. The CDR3 has 11 residues. This CDR3 is CASSFRYEQYF. Written as DNA, the CDR3 is TGTGCCAGCAGCTTCAGGTACGAGCAGTACTTC.

The chain employs TRBV7-7 and TRBJ2-2; no clear D gene. The CDR3 runs 14 residues. Germline V lookup: CDR1 SSHAT, CDR2 FNYEAQ (reference sequence). V was cut by 6 bases and J by 4 bases, with 12 bases left in between. As DNA, the CDR3 is TGTGCCAGCAGGGCAAAACGTGGCACCGGGGAGCTGTTTTTT. Encoded protein: CASRAKRGTGELFF.

J is TRBJ1-5 and V is TRBV6-1, with TRBD1 matching over 11 bases. There are 14 residues in the CDR3. The V gene's germline CDR1 is MNHNS and CDR2 SASEGT. The ends lost 6 bases at V and 5 bases at J; junction bases unmatched: 3. The CDR3, as DNA: TGTGCCAGCAGGGGGACAGGGGGGTATCAGCCCCAGCATTTT. Translation: CASRGTGGYQPQHF.

The rearrangement uses TRBV7-9 and TRBJ2-5, with 9 bases aligning to TRBD1. The CDR3 is 17 amino acids. V gave up 1 base and J gave up 5 bases; unmatched junction bases: 11. Germline V gene sequence: CDR1 SEHNR, CDR2 FQNEAQ (reference sequence). Written as DNA, the CDR3 is TGTGCCAGCAGCTTAGTCGGTGGGACAGGGACCCCGGAGACCCAGTACTTC. Amino acid sequence: CASSLVGGTGTPETQYF.

This chain uses TRBV27 with TRBJ1-5; D gene ambiguous. The CDR3 loop spans 17 amino acids. Germline CDR1 and CDR2: MNHEY and SMNVEV (reference sequence). V was trimmed by 1 base and J by 3 bases, leaving 16 bases between them. The CDR3 bases are TGTGCCAGCAGTTTATATATCTCTGGAGGTAACAATCAGCCCCAGCATTTT. It translates to CASSLYISGGNNQPQHF.

CDR3 in amino acids: CASSIDGTSGFHNEQFF. CDR3 bases: TGTGCCAGTAGTATAGATGGGACTAGCGGATTCCACAATGAGCAGTTCTTC. This rearrangement joins TRBV19 to TRBJ2-1, with TRBD2 matching 11 bases. Germline values: CDR1 LNHDA, CDR2 SQIVND (reference sequence). CDR3 length: 17 residues. V trimming: 0 bases; J trimming: 5 bases; junction bases outside the gene matches: 6.

J is TRBJ2-5 and V is TRBV28, with D hard to call. Germline V CDR1 and CDR2: MDHEN, SYDVKM. Trimming left V 3 bases short and J 1 base short, with 0 bases between. This CDR3 contains 11 residues. DNA for the CDR3: TGTGCCAGCAGTTTCCAAGAGACCCAGTACTTC. It is translated as CASSFQETQYF.

This clonotype was counted a single time. The chain combines TRBV4-1 with TRBJ2-7, with 8 bases that match TRBD2. V trimming: 2 bases; J trimming: 7 bases; junction bases outside the gene matches: 10. CDR3 size: 15 residues. Per the germline V gene, CDR1 is MGHRA and CDR2 is YSYEKL. The CDR3 is CASSQMGLGGSEQYF. The CDR3 bases are TGCGCCAGCAGCCAAATGGGACTAGGTGGCTCGGAGCAGTACTTC.

This clonotype was counted only a few times. The DNA of the CDR3 is TGTGCCAGCAGTTCCCCTAGCGGGAGATACGGGAATGAGCAGTTCTTC. This sequence encodes CASSSPSGRYGNEQFF. This chain joins TRBV27 and TRBJ2-1; 10 bases agree with TRBD2. Germline V lookup: CDR1 MNHEY, CDR2 SMNVEV (reference sequence). J was trimmed by 7 bases and V by 4 bases; bases with no gene match: 10. There are 16 residues in the CDR3.

This clonotype showed up just once. The rearrangement joins TRBV11-3 to TRBJ2-3; D remains ambiguous. CDR3 length: 11 amino acids. The germline CDR1 and CDR2 sequences are SGHNT and YENEEA. Trimming left V 2 bases short and J 6 bases short, with 3 bases between. CDR3 DNA sequence: TGTGCCAGCAGCTTATCGGATACGCAGTATTTT. Its protein product is CASSLSDTQYF. The whole variable domain, remainder taken from reference TRBV11-3 and TRBJ2-3, is EAGVVQSPRYKIIEKKQPVAFWCNPISGHNTLYWYLQNLGQGPELLIRYENEEAVDDSQLPKDRFSAERLKGVDSTLKIQPAELGDSAVYLCASSLSDTQYFGPGTRLTVL.

The CDR3 bases are TGTGCCAGCAGTTACCATCGAGCGGGGGGCATCTCCTACAATGAGCAGTTCTTC. Its translation is CASSYHRAGGISYNEQFF. The V call is TRBV6-2 or TRBV6-3, the J call TRBJ2-1; TRBD2 matches at 9 bases. J gave up 0 bases and V 2 bases, and 8 bases lay outside the gene matches. This CDR3 has 18 residues. The germline gives CDR1 MNHEY, CDR2 SVGEGT.

This clonotype was counted only a few times. The rearrangement links TRBV6-1 to TRBJ1-2, with D maybe TRBD1 (6 bases). V was clipped by 7 bases and J by 4 bases, with 16 bases between them. CDR1 and CDR2 from the germline V gene are MNHNS and SASEGT. The CDR3 sequence is 14 residues long. The CDR3 coding sequence is TGTGCCAGCAAACCAACTGGACAGTTCTATGGCTACACCTTC. This translates into CASKPTGQFYGYTF.